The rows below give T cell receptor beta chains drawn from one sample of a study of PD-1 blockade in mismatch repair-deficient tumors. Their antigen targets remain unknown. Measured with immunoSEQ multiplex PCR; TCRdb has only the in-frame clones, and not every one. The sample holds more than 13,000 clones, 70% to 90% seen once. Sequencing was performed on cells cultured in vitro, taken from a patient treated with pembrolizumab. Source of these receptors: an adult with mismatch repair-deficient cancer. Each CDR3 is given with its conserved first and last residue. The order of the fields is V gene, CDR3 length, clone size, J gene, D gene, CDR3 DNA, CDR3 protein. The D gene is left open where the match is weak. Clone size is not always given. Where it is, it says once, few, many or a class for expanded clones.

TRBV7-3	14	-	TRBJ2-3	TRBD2	TGTGCCAGCAGCTCGGGACTATCCACAGATACGCAGTATTTT	CASSSGLSTDTQYF
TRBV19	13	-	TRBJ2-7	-	TGTGCCAGTAGTACCAGACTAGCCTACGAGCAGTACTTC	CASSTRLAYEQYF
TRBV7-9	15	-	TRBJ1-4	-	TGTGCCAGCAGCGATTACTGGGGCGTCGATGAAAAACTGTTTTTT	CASSDYWGVDEKLFF
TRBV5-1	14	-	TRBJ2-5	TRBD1	TGCGCCAGCAGCTTGGAGGGGGCCGGAGAGACCCAGTACTTC	CASSLEGAGETQYF
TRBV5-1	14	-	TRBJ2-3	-	TGCGCCAGCAGCTTGGGTAGCGCCGGAGATACGCAGTATTTT	CASSLGSAGDTQYF
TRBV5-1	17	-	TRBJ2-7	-	TGCGCCAGCAGCCCGGGACGTGTCGGGGGTCTGGGTGTATGGGAGTACTTC	CASSPGRVGGLGVWEYF
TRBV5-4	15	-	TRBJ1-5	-	TGTGCCAGCAGCTTGGCCGGGCAGTCCAATCAGCCCCAGCATTTT	CASSLAGQSNQPQHF
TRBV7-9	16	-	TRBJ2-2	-	TGTGCCAGCAGACGAAACTTCCGCGGGGACACCGGGGAGCTGTTTTTT	CASRRNFRGDTGELFF
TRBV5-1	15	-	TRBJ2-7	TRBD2	TGCGCCAGCAGCGCGGGGGGGACAGAACCTTACGAGCAGTACTTC	CASSAGGTEPYEQYF
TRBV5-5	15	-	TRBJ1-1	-	TGTGCCAGCACCCGCAGGTATCCCATGAACACTGAAGCTTTCTTT	CASTRRYPMNTEAFF
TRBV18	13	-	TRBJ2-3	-	TGTGCCAGCTCACCAATCCGGACAGATACGCAGTATTTT	CASSPIRTDTQYF
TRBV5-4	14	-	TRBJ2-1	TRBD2	TGTGCCAGCAGCGTGACTAGCGGTAACAATGAGCAGTTCTTC	CASSVTSGNNEQFF
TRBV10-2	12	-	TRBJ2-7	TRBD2	TGCGCCAGCAGTGCCGGGAGGTACGAGCAGTACTTC	CASSAGRYEQYF
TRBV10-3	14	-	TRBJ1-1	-	TGTGCCATCAGTAAACCCGACGGGACAAGTGAAGCTTTCTTT	CAISKPDGTSEAFF
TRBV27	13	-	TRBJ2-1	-	TGTGCCAGCAGTTTAGGCCTCTACAATGAGCAGTTCTTC	CASSLGLYNEQFF
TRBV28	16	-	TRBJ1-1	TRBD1	TGTGCCAGCAGTTTGGGGCAGGGGGCTTGGTACACTGAAGCTTTCTTT	CASSLGQGAWYTEAFF
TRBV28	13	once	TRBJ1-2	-	TGTGCCAGCAGCCCCGGTGGCCCATATGGCTACACCTTC	CASSPGGPYGYTF
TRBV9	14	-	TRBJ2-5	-	TGTGCCAGCAGCGCATACCGGGACCAAGAGACCCAGTACTTC	CASSAYRDQETQYF
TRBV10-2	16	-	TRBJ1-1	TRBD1	TGCGCCAGCAGTGAGACCCGGGACAGGGGGCGGGTTGAAGCTTTCTTT	CASSETRDRGRVEAFF
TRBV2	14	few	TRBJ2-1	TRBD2	TGTGCCAGCAGTGGGCGCGGGGGAAAAAATGAGCAGTTCTTC	CASSGRGGKNEQFF
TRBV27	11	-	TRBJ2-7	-	TGTGCCAGCAGTTTATTGTCCGAGCAGTACTTC	CASSLLSEQYF
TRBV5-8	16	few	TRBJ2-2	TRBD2	TGTGCCAGCAGCTATCGCACTAGCGGGAACACCGGGGAGCTGTTTTTT	CASSYRTSGNTGELFF